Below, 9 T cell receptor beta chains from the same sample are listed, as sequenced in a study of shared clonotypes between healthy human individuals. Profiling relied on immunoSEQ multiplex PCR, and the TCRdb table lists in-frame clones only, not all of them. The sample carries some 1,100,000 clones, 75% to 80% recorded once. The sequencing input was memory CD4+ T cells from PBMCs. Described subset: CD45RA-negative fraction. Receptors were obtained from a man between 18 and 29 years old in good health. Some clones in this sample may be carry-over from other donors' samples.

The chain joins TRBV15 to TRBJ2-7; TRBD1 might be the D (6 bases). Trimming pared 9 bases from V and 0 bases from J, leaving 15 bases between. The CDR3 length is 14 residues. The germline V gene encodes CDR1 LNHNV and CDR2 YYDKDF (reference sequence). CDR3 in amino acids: CATRGGFGSYEQYF. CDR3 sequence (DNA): TGTGCCACGCGAGGGGGATTCGGCTCCTACGAGCAGTACTTC.

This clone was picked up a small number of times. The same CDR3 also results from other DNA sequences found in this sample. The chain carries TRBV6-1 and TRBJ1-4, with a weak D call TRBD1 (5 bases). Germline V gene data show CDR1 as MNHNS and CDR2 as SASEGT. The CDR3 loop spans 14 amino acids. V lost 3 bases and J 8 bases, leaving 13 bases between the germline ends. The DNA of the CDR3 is TGTGCCAGCAGTGATGGGGGTGTTGGAGAAAAACTGTTTTTT. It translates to CASSDGGVGEKLFF.

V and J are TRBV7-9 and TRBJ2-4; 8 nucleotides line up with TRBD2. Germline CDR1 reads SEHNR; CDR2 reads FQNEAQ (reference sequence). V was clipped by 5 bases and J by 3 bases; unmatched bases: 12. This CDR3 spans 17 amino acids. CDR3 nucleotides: TGTGCCAGCAGCCCGGGGGGGGGCTGGATGGGCAAAAACATTCAGTACTTC. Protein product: CASSPGGGWMGKNIQYF.

In DNA form, the CDR3 reads TGCGCCAGCAGTGCGGGGGGTCTCACCGGGGAGCTGTTTTTT. Translating it yields CASSAGGLTGELFF. The chain links TRBV10-1 to TRBJ2-2, with 7 bases that match TRBD2. With 4 bases clipped from V and 4 bases from J, the junction kept 3 bases outside the gene matches. This CDR3 is 14 amino acids long. Germline V gene lookup returns CDR1 WNHNN and CDR2 SYGVQD (reference sequence).

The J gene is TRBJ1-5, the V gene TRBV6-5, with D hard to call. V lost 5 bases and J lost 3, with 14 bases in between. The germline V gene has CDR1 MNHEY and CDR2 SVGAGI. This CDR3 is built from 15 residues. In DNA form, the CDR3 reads TGTGCCAGCAGTCCCGTGGGGAGCGCCAATCAGCCCCAGCATTTT. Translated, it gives CASSPVGSANQPQHF.

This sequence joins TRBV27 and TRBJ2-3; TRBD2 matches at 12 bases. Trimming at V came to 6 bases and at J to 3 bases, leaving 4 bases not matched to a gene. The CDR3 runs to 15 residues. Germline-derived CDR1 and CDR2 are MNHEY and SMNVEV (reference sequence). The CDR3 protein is CASSTSGRRTDTQYF. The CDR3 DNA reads TGTGCCAGCAGCACTAGCGGGAGGCGAACAGATACGCAGTATTTT.

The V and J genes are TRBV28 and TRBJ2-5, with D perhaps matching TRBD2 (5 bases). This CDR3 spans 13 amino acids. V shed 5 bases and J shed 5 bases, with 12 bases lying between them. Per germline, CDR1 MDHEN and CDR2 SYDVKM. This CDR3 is CASSAGRPETQYF. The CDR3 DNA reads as TGTGCCAGCAGTGCGGGCCGCCCGGAGACCCAGTACTTC.

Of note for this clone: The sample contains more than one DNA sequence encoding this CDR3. The CDR3 sequence: CASSQGQGSYEQYF. The CDR3 DNA is TGCGCCAGCAGCCAAGGACAGGGGAGCTACGAGCAGTACTTC. The chain uses TRBV4-1 and TRBJ2-7, with TRBD1 identical over 8 bases. V was clipped by 1 base and J by 3 bases; unmatched bases: 2. CDR1 is MGHRA, CDR2 YSYEKL, per germline. The CDR3 totals 14 residues.

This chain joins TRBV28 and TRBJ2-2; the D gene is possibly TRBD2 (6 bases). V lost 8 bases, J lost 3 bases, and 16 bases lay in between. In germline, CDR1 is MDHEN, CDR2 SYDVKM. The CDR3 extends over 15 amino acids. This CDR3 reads CASDQGGTHTGELFF. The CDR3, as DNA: TGTGCCAGCGACCAGGGCGGGACTCACACCGGGGAGCTGTTTTTT.